What follows is one TCR beta chain and its context. The CDR3 length is 13 residues. The sample belongs to a study of blood T cell repertoires in COVID-19. As for the study in general: The analysed material was cDNA or gDNA that came from T cells, B-cell-depleted T cells, or PBMCs.

Per the original methods: By means of reference gene primer amplification, nucleated cell counts were estimated. Sequenced by immunoSEQ multiplex PCR; TCRdb stores in-frame clones only, minus some. V, J and clone size are those of that table, while D and trimming were read from the DNA. The table has fewer than 350,000 clones, roughly 90% seen once. The sequence derives from a woman between 65 and 79 years old with COVID-19, enrolled during active disease. V gene TRBV21-1 combines with J gene TRBJ1-1. TRBV21-1 is a documented pseudogene. Sequenced input: peripheral blood. The DNA of the CDR3 is TGTGCCAGCAGCCCCCACTCTCACACTGAAGCTTTCTTT. This encodes CASSPHSHTEAFF.